These 20 T cell receptor beta chains were all obtained from the same sample, sequenced in a study of T cells in pancreatic ductal adenocarcinoma. The table came from immunoSEQ multiplex PCR; TCRdb's copy has only in-frame clones and leaves some out. This sample has around 15,000 clones, with around nine tenths found just once. Selected pancreatic ductal adenocarcinoma patients had undergone surgery without neoadjuvant therapy. The sample taken for sequencing was PBMCs. The receptor set was obtained from a human donor with pancreatic ductal adenocarcinoma.

This clone was detected only once. The J gene is TRBJ2-3, the V gene TRBV2, with 8 bases that match TRBD1. The germline V gene has CDR1 SNHLY and CDR2 FYNNEI. CDR3 length equals 17 residues. Trimming at V came to 4 bases and at J to 0 bases, leaving 9 bases not matched to a gene. CDR3 sequence: CASSGDRRGTSTDTQYF. The CDR3, as DNA: TGTGCCAGCAGTGGGGACAGGAGGGGTACTAGCACAGATACGCAGTATTTT.

The chain recombines TRBV7-2 with TRBJ1-2, with D unclear. The length of the CDR3 is 14 residues. CDR1 is SGHTA, CDR2 FQGNSA, per germline. Trimming shortened V by 8 bases and J by 0 bases, and 13 bases separated the two germline ends. This CDR3 is CASGLLAANYGYTF. CDR3 coding DNA: TGTGCCAGCGGCCTCCTTGCCGCTAACTATGGCTACACCTTC.

V gene TRBV18 combines with J gene TRBJ1-1; 8 bases map to TRBD1. The CDR3 is 13 residues long. Germline V gene lookup returns CDR1 KGHSH and CDR2 LQKENI. The junction had 6 bases not matched to a gene; V was cut back by 2 bases and J by 10 bases. The CDR3 spells CASSPSGQVAAFF. CDR3 DNA sequence: TGTGCCAGCTCACCATCGGGACAGGTTGCAGCTTTCTTT.

The V and J genes are TRBV5-1 and TRBJ1-2, with TRBD1 as a possible D gene (6 bases). V was trimmed by 3 bases and J by 1 base, leaving 10 bases between them. Germline V gene lookup returns CDR1 SGHRS and CDR2 YFSETQ. The CDR3 has 14 residues. Written as DNA, the CDR3 is TGCGCCAGCAGCTCCGGACAGCTTAACTATGGCTACACCTTC. As protein: CASSSGQLNYGYTF.

The chain combines TRBV18 with TRBJ1-5; 10 positions agree with TRBD1. The V segment lost 0 bases and the J segment 6 bases; nucleotides outside the gene matches: 2. Per germline, CDR1 KGHSH and CDR2 LQKENI. CDR3 length equals 15 residues. CDR3 nucleotides: TGTGCCAGCTCACCACCGGGACAGGGGTTTCAGCCCCAGCATTTT. This gives the protein CASSPPGQGFQPQHF.

Here the CDR3 reads CASSGPASSSYNEQFF. The CDR3 DNA is TGTGCCAGTAGTGGGCCAGCCTCTAGCTCCTACAATGAGCAGTTCTTC. This chain joins TRBV19 and TRBJ2-1; D is unclear. V was trimmed by 5 bases and J by 0 bases, leaving 14 bases between them. In germline, CDR1 is LNHDA, CDR2 SQIVND (reference sequence). The CDR3 runs to 16 residues.

The V call is TRBV19, the J call TRBJ1-1; D call uncertain. CDR1 is LNHDA and CDR2 is SQIVND in the germline V gene (reference sequence). V was pared by 3 bases and J by 4 bases, with 9 bases between. The CDR3 spans 13 residues. The CDR3 here is CASSIRRSTEAFF. The CDR3 nucleotides read TGTGCCAGTAGTATCAGGAGAAGCACTGAAGCTTTCTTT.

In nucleotides, the CDR3 is TGTGCCAGCAGTTTGACCCCGGGCTCTGGAAACACCATATATTTT. This sequence encodes CASSLTPGSGNTIYF. The chain links TRBV28 to TRBJ1-3, with D unresolved. CDR1 and CDR2 from the germline V gene are MDHEN and SYDVKM. Trimming removed 3 bases from V and 0 bases from J, with 9 bases in between. This CDR3 has 15 residues.

This rearrangement joins TRBV27 to TRBJ2-7; D is perhaps TRBD1 (6 bases). The V gene lost 0 bases and the J gene lost 2 bases, with 14 bases spanning the gap. This CDR3 contains 16 residues. Germline CDR1 reads MNHEY; CDR2 reads SMNVEV (reference sequence). CDR3 sequence (DNA): TGTGCCAGCAGTTTATCGGGGACAAGTGGAGCCTACGAGCAGTACTTC. Its protein product is CASSLSGTSGAYEQYF.

The chain couples TRBV7-9 to TRBJ1-2, with D perhaps matching TRBD1 (5 bases). The CDR3 has 14 amino acids. Germline CDR1 reads SEHNR; CDR2 reads FQNEAQ (reference sequence). V gave up 3 bases and J gave up 2 bases, with 10 bases separating them. The CDR3 here is CASSLGDWNYGYTF. The CDR3 bases are TGTGCCAGCAGCTTGGGGGACTGGAACTATGGCTACACCTTC.

Only one count was recorded for this clone. CDR3: CASSFAAGTGGFYEQYF. The CDR3 nucleotides read TGCGCCAGCAGCTTCGCCGCCGGGACAGGGGGCTTTTACGAGCAGTACTTC. The V gene is TRBV5-1, the J gene TRBJ2-7, with TRBD1 matching 12 bases. CDR3 size: 17 residues. The ends lost 2 bases at V and 4 bases at J; junction bases unmatched: 10. Looked up from germline, CDR1 is SGHRS and CDR2 is YFSETQ.

This chain connects TRBV4-2 to TRBJ2-7; 12 positions agree with TRBD2. The CDR3 sequence is 21 residues long. The junction had 16 bases not matched to a gene; V was cut back by 0 bases and J by 1 base. CDR1 is LGHNA and CDR2 is YNFKEQ in the germline V gene. The CDR3 DNA reads as TGTGCCAGCAGCCAAGACACGCAAACCGGGACTAGCGGGTTAGGATCCTACGAGCAGTACTTC. Encoded protein: CASSQDTQTGTSGLGSYEQYF.

The DNA of the CDR3 is TGTGCCAGCAGCTCAATAGCCGGGACTAGCGGGAGGGACTTGCCCTACGAGCAGTACTTC. This sequence encodes CASSSIAGTSGRDLPYEQYF. V and J are TRBV5-4 and TRBJ2-7; TRBD2 matches at 16 bases. The CDR3 sequence is 20 residues long. CDR1 SGHNT and CDR2 YYREEE come from the germline V gene (reference sequence). Trimming took 3 bases from V and 2 from J; bases not matched to a gene: 14.

The V and J genes are TRBV7-8 and TRBJ2-7; 9 positions agree with TRBD1. This CDR3 contains 12 residues. The V gene end was trimmed by 4 bases and the J gene end by 11 bases; junction bases not matched to a gene: 6. The V gene's germline CDR1 is SGHVS and CDR2 FQNEAQ. CDR3 in amino acids: CASSWTGENEYF. In DNA, the CDR3 is TGTGCCAGCAGCTGGACAGGGGAAAACGAGTACTTC.

The chain employs TRBV5-1 and TRBJ2-7, with 16 nucleotides matching TRBD2. This CDR3 contains 17 residues. Germline CDR1 reads SGHRS; CDR2 reads YFSETQ. Trimming cost V 3 bases and J 3 bases; bases outside gene matches: 6. In DNA, the CDR3 is TGCGCCAGCAGCTGGGGGACTAGCGGGAGGGCCGACTACGAGCAGTACTTC. Translated, it gives CASSWGTSGRADYEQYF.

The chain recombines TRBV15 with TRBJ1-2; TRBD1 matches 7 bases. The trim removed 1 base at V and 0 bases at J, leaving 2 bases unmatched. The CDR3 loop spans 15 amino acids. The germline gives CDR1 LNHNV, CDR2 YYDKDF (reference sequence). CDR3 amino acids: CATSRAGTANYGYTF. For the CDR3, the DNA is TGTGCCACCAGCAGAGCCGGGACAGCTAACTATGGCTACACCTTC.

The chain couples TRBV2 to TRBJ2-7, with D perhaps matching TRBD2 (5 bases). CDR1 SNHLY and CDR2 FYNNEI come from the germline V gene. V was pared by 8 bases and J by 5 bases, with 19 bases between. This CDR3 has 14 amino acids. This chain's CDR3 is CASDMGRGGHEQYF. The DNA for the CDR3 is TGTGCCAGCGATATGGGGAGAGGTGGCCACGAGCAGTACTTC.

The chain has TRBV6-5 and TRBJ2-5; TRBD1 is a possible D gene (5 bases). Looked up from germline, CDR1 is MNHEY and CDR2 is SVGAGI. V was clipped by 0 bases and J by 0 bases, with 8 bases between them. This CDR3 has 15 residues. The CDR3 DNA sequence: TGTGCCAGCAGTTACTCCGGACACAACCAAGAGACCCAGTACTTC. This codes for CASSYSGHNQETQYF.

The chain has TRBV18 and TRBJ1-5; the match to TRBD1 covers 9 bases. The CDR3 extends over 16 amino acids. V lost 2 bases, J lost 6 bases, and 8 bases stayed unmatched. CDR1 is KGHSH, CDR2 LQKENI, per germline. For the CDR3, the DNA is TGTGCCAGCTCACCAAGCATCGACAGGGGGGCTCAGCCCCAGCATTTT. As protein: CASSPSIDRGAQPQHF.

The chain links TRBV5-1 to TRBJ1-4; D gene uncertain. Germline CDR1 reads SGHRS; CDR2 reads YFSETQ. The germline V and J ends were trimmed by 2 bases and 0 bases, with 8 bases remaining between them. The CDR3 runs to 15 residues. In nucleotides, the CDR3 is TGCGCCAGCAGCTTAGGCCGACCAACTAATGAAAAACTGTTTTTT. It translates to CASSLGRPTNEKLFF.